This T cell receptor (beta chain) was sequenced during a study of PD-1 blockade in mismatch repair-deficient tumors. In the study overall: Patients had eleven to twelve mismatch repair-deficient cancer types, all previously treated and progressing.

The study, taken as a whole, reports: Rapid post-treatment expansion, then contraction, generally preceding radiologic response, marked tumor-resident clones.

The CDR3 extends over 14 amino acids. V lost 3 bases to trimming and J lost 7 bases; unmatched junction nucleotides: 7. The germline gives CDR1 SGHTA, CDR2 FQGNSA. About this clone: The antigen is unknown.

TCR sequencing covered a few patients who responded to pembrolizumab. Libraries were prepared by immunoSEQ multiplex PCR; TCRdb keeps only in-frame clonotypes and omits some of them. The sample lists tens of thousands of clones, around 85% occurring once. The sample consisted of peripheral blood, taken 12 weeks after starting pembrolizumab. The origin of this receptor is an adult with mismatch repair-deficient cancer. This sequence joins TRBV7-2 and TRBJ1-2, with 8 bases aligning to TRBD1. The DNA of the CDR3 is TGTGCCAGCAGCTTTCAACAGGGGGGAGTTGGCTACACCTTC. Translating gives CASSFQQGGVGYTF.